The 13 T cell receptor beta chains below were found in one sample sequenced in a study of beta chain features in type 1 diabetes. Sequencing targeted expressed TCRB transcripts, as all isolated RNA had been reverse transcribed. Generated by immunoSEQ multiplex PCR, the TCRdb table keeps only in-frame clones and is missing some. This sample has around 350,000 clones; roughly an eighth occur once, and the top ten carry around 0.02%. The specimen was naive CD4+ T cells from blood. Source of these receptors: a man between 18 and 35 years old in good health.

This chain links TRBV28 with TRBJ1-5, with unresolved D. This CDR3 is built from 15 residues. V lost 5 bases and J lost 3, with 14 bases in between. Per the germline V gene, CDR1 is MDHEN and CDR2 is SYDVKM. CDR3 sequence reads: CASSEYRDLNQPQHF. The CDR3 coding sequence is TGTGCCAGCAGTGAATACCGGGATCTCAATCAGCCCCAGCATTTT.

The chain has TRBV9 and TRBJ2-1; weak D call: TRBD2 (5 bases). V was pared by 2 bases and J by 6 bases, with 15 bases between. Germline assignment: CDR1 SGDLS and CDR2 YYNGEE. This CDR3 has 15 amino acids. CDR3 bases: TGTGCCAGCAGCGTGCGGTGGGAGTTAGTCAATGAGCAGTTCTTC. This translates into CASSVRWELVNEQFF.

The chain is built from TRBV6-5 and TRBJ1-5; D uncertain. Germline CDR1 and CDR2: MNHEY and SVGAGI. This CDR3 contains 13 residues. Trimming left V 2 bases short and J 5 bases short, with 7 bases between. Written as DNA, the CDR3 is TGTGCCAGCAGTTACAGCAGCGATCAGCCCCAGCATTTT. Its translation is CASSYSSDQPQHF.

CDR3 region: CASSPPGQGMDEQFF. CDR3 DNA sequence: TGTGCCAGCTCACCACCAGGGCAGGGCATGGATGAGCAGTTCTTC. The chain carries TRBV18 and TRBJ2-1; D might be TRBD1 (5 bases). Germline CDR1 reads KGHSH; CDR2 reads LQKENI. This CDR3 contains 15 residues. With 0 bases removed from V and 8 bases from J, the gap between germline ends came to 14 bases.

The chain couples TRBV30 to TRBJ2-5, with D tentatively TRBD1 (6 bases). Looked up from germline, CDR1 is GTSNPN and CDR2 is SVGIG (reference sequence). The CDR3 contains 13 residues. The V and J ends lost 4 bases and 4 bases respectively, with 13 bases between them. CDR3 residues: CAWKVRGGETQYF. The CDR3, as DNA: TGTGCCTGGAAGGTTAGAGGGGGAGAGACCCAGTACTTC.

The chain links TRBV6-5 to TRBJ1-6; possible D gene TRBD1, 6 bases. Germline lookup yields CDR1 MNHEY and CDR2 SVGAGI. This CDR3 is built from 14 residues. Trimming took 4 bases from V and 6 from J, leaving 10 bases between them. In DNA form, the CDR3 reads TGTGCCAGCAGTTCCGGGACACCTAATTCACCCCTCCACTTT. It encodes CASSSGTPNSPLHF.

The genes are TRBV5-6 and TRBJ2-4, with 11 nucleotides matching TRBD2. The CDR3 runs 18 residues. Germline assignment: CDR1 SGHDT and CDR2 YYEEEE. Losses at the gene ends were 0 bases for V and 6 bases for J; bases not matched to a gene: 11. CDR3: CASSLASGGIVIRNIQYF. CDR3 in DNA: TGTGCCAGCAGCTTGGCTAGCGGGGGGATCGTTATCCGAAACATTCAGTACTTC.

This clone showed up just a few times. This chain joins TRBV19 and TRBJ2-1; the match to TRBD1 covers 8 bases. The CDR3 has 16 amino acids. With 1 base clipped from V and 3 bases from J, the junction kept 5 bases outside the gene matches. CDR1 and CDR2 (germline): LNHDA, SQIVND (reference sequence). As DNA, the CDR3 is TGTGCCAGTAGTATAGGTCAGGGGGCCATCTACAATGAGCAGTTCTTC. Translation gives CASSIGQGAIYNEQFF.

This clone was detected only a few times. The chain combines TRBV4-2 with TRBJ2-1, with D maybe TRBD1 (7 bases). This CDR3 spans 17 amino acids. CDR1 and CDR2 (germline): LGHNA, YNFKEQ. V was cut by 0 bases and J by 3 bases, with 15 bases left in between. Here the CDR3 reads CASSQEGRGTDYNEQFF. In DNA form, the CDR3 reads TGTGCCAGCAGCCAAGAAGGACGCGGGACAGACTACAATGAGCAGTTCTTC.

This clone has more than one count but fewer than ten. CDR3 in amino acids: CASSFGQGPYNEQFF. CDR3 sequence (DNA): TGCGCCAGCAGCTTTGGACAGGGCCCCTACAATGAGCAGTTCTTC. The chain recombines TRBV5-1 with TRBJ2-1, with 8 bases aligning to TRBD1. CDR1 and CDR2 from the germline V gene are SGHRS and YFSETQ. Trimming removed 2 bases from V and 2 bases from J; junction bases left unmatched: 3. The CDR3 length is 15 residues.

This clone appeared a few times. The chain uses TRBV7-2 and TRBJ2-1; D remains ambiguous. The V end was cut by 5 bases, the J end by 8 bases, with 13 bases between. The CDR3 is 13 amino acids. Germline V gives CDR1 SGHTA, CDR2 FQGNSA. In DNA, the CDR3 is TGTGCCAGCAGCCGCCCTGTACTGGATGAGCAGTTCTTC. Amino acids: CASSRPVLDEQFF.

This chain links TRBV7-2 with TRBJ1-4, with 9 bases identical to TRBD1. The CDR3 spans 14 residues. CDR1 SGHTA and CDR2 FQGNSA come from the germline V gene. The junction had 6 bases not matched to a gene; V was cut back by 5 bases and J by 8 bases. The CDR3 spells CASSRDRVSEKLFF. The CDR3 DNA sequence: TGTGCCAGCAGCCGGGACAGGGTGTCGGAAAAACTGTTTTTT.

The chain combines TRBV7-3 with TRBJ1-2; tentative D call: TRBD1 (5 bases). Trimming removed 6 bases from V and 7 bases from J, with 12 bases in between. Germline V gene lookup returns CDR1 SGHTA and CDR2 FQGTGA. CDR3 size: 12 residues. The CDR3 DNA is TGTGCCAGCAGTTTTGGGGGGAGTGGCTACACCTTC. It codes for CASSFGGSGYTF.